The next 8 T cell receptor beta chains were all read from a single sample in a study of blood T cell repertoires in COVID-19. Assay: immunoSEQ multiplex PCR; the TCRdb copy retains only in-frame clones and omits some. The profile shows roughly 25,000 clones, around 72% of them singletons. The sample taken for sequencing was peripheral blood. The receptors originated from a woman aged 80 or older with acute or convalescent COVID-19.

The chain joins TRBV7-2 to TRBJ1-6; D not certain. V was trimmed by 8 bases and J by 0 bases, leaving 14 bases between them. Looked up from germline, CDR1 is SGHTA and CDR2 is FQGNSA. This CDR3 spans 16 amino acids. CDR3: CASRRDTSSYNSPLHF. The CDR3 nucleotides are TGTGCCAGCCGACGGGATACAAGCTCCTATAATTCACCCCTCCACTTT.

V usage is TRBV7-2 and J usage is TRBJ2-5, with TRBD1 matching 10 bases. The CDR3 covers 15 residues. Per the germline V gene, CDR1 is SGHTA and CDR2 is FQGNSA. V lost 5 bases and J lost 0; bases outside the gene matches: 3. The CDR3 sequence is CASSGQGGYQETQYF. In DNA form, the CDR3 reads TGTGCCAGCAGCGGACAGGGGGGATACCAAGAGACCCAGTACTTC.

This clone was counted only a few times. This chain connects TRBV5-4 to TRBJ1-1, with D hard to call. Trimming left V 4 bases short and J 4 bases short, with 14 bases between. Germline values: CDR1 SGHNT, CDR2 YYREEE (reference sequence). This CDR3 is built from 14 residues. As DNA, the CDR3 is TGTGCCAGCAGCGTCGGGGAGATGGGCACTGAAGCTTTCTTT. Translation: CASSVGEMGTEAFF.

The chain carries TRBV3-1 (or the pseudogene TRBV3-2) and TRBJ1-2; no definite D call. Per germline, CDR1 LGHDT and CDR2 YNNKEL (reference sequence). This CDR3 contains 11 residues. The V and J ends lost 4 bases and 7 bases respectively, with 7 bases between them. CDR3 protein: CASSREGGYTF. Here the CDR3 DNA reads TGTGCCAGCAGCCGGGAGGGTGGCTACACCTTC.

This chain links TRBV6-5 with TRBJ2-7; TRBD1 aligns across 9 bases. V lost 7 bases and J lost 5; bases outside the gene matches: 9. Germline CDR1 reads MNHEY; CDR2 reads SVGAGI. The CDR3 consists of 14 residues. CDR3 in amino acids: CASTNRDRADEQYF. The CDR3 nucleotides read TGTGCCAGCACCAACAGGGACAGGGCCGACGAGCAGTACTTC.

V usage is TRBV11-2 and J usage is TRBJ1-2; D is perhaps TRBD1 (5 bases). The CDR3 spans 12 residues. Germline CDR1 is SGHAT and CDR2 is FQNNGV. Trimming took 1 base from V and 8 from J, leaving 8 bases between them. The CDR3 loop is CASSLGKGGYTF. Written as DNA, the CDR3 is TGTGCCAGCAGCTTAGGGAAGGGGGGCTACACCTTC. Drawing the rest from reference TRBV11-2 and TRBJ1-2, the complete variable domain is EAGVAQSPRYKIIEKRQSVAFWCNPISGHATLYWYQQILGQGPKLLIQFQNNGVVDDSQLPKDRFSAERLKGVDSTLKIQPAKLEDSAVYLCASSLGKGGYTFGSGTRLTVV.

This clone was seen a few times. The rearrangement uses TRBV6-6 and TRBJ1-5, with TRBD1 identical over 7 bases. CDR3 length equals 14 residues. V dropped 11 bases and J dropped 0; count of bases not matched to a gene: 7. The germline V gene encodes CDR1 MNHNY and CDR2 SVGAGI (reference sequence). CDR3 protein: CALSTGDSNQPQHF. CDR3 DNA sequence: TGTGCCCTATCAACAGGGGATAGCAATCAGCCCCAGCATTTT.

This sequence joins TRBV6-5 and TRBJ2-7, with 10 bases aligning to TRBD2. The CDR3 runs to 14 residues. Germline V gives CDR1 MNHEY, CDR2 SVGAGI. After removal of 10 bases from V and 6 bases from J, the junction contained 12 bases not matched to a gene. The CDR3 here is CATTPAGGPGEQYF. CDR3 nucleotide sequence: TGTGCCACCACGCCAGCGGGAGGGCCGGGCGAGCAGTACTTC.